This record looks at one T cell receptor (beta chain) sequence and its context. Method: immunoSEQ multiplex PCR; TCRdb's copy keeps in-frame clones and lacks some. The table records fewer than 100,000 clones, 84% of them present only once. The record originates from a study of blood T cell repertoires in COVID-19. The wider study: Acute and convalescent COVID-19 samples came from the United States, Italy and Spain.

CDR1 and CDR2 from the germline V gene are LGHDT and YNNKEL (reference sequence). Deletions cut 6 bases from V and 1 base from J, with 12 bases between. CDR3 length equals 14 residues. The chain employs TRBV3-1 (or the pseudogene TRBV3-2) and TRBJ2-5, with D possibly TRBD2 on 6 matching bases. The source of this sequence is a woman between 50 and 59 years old with acute or convalescent COVID-19. Specimen: peripheral blood. The CDR3 DNA sequence: TGTGCCAGCAGAGCGGACTACACCCAAGAGACCCAGTACTTC. Translated, it gives CASRADYTQETQYF.